This T cell receptor (beta chain) stems from a study of CXCR3-negative and CXCR3-positive naive CD8 T cells. Study-level points and caveats: Comparison of naive cells showed more hydrophobic TRB CDR3s in CXCR3-positive than in CXCR3-negative naive cells.

It was by 5' RACE with UMI labels that the TRB cDNA libraries were prepared. No DNA is given; TCRdb re-called the 5' RACE reads and lists each CDR3 protein once. The sample's table shows 20,000 to 30,000 distinct CDR3 sequences. Judged by frequency, this clonotype is medium-sized (0.01 to 0.1%). The antigen remains unidentified. Germline CDR1 and CDR2: MNHNS and SASEGT. The CDR3 is made up of 14 amino acids. The sequenced material came from naive CXCR3- CD8+ T cells from blood. Regarding subset: CD45RO-CCR7+CD27+CD95- naive CD8+ T cells lacking CXCR3 (TNR3-). The chain is built from TRBV6-1 and TRBJ1-5; absent DNA, TCRdb's TRBD1 call cannot be checked. This clonotype originated in a human donor in good health. Some clones in this sample may be carry-over from other donors' samples. The CDR3: CASSGAGGNQPQHF.